Below, 10 T cell receptor beta chains from the same sample are listed, as sequenced in a study of T cell responses to AZD1222 COVID-19 vaccine. Repertoires were generated with immunoSEQ multiplex PCR, while TCRdb's copy carries only in-frame clones and drops some. The sample has tens of thousands of clones, around 81% seen once. The starting material was peripheral blood, obtained on day 0 of AZD1222 vaccination. The origin of the receptors is an adult in good health.

The chain recombines TRBV9 with TRBJ1-4, with a tentative D call TRBD1 (5 bases). CDR3 length: 15 residues. V lost 4 bases and J lost 2, with 12 bases in between. In germline, CDR1 is SGDLS, CDR2 YYNGEE. DNA of the CDR3: TGTGCCAGCAGCCCGTTCCAGGGCACTAATGAAAAACTGTTTTTT. Its translation is CASSPFQGTNEKLFF.

The gene calls are TRBV2 and TRBJ1-1, with D unresolved. The CDR3 has 12 amino acids. Trimming left V 6 bases short and J 8 bases short, with 13 bases between. Germline V gene data show CDR1 as SNHLY and CDR2 as FYNNEI. The CDR3 coding sequence is TGTGCCAGCAGCATTTTTGGGCAAGAAGCTTTCTTT. It yields the protein CASSIFGQEAFF.

This clone has a single count. The genes are TRBV19 and TRBJ2-3; 8 positions match TRBD1. This CDR3 spans 16 amino acids. Germline V lookup: CDR1 LNHDA, CDR2 SQIVND (reference sequence). Trimming cost V 0 bases and J 4 bases; bases outside gene matches: 6. The CDR3 bases are TGTGCCAGTAGTATAGATGCCCAGGGGGCTTCAGATACGCAGTATTTT. This codes for CASSIDAQGASDTQYF.

The chain has TRBV10-2 and TRBJ2-7, with D perhaps matching TRBD1 or TRBD2 (5 bases each). Germline V gene lookup returns CDR1 WSHSY and CDR2 SAAADI. V was pared by 3 bases and J by 8 bases, with 14 bases between. This CDR3 is 13 amino acids long. The CDR3 DNA sequence: TGCGCCAGCAGTGATGGGACCCACCTTCAGCAGTACTTC. Its translation is CASSDGTHLQQYF.

CDR3: CASSLDPRGYNEQFF. The CDR3, as DNA: TGTGCCAGCAGCTTAGACCCCAGGGGTTACAATGAGCAGTTCTTC. V and J are TRBV7-6 and TRBJ2-1, with a tentative D call TRBD1 (6 bases). Trimming removed 1 base from V and 4 bases from J, with 11 bases in between. The CDR3 runs to 15 residues. The germline V gene has CDR1 SGHVS and CDR2 FNYEAQ.

The rearrangement joins TRBV25-1 to TRBJ1-6; 7 bases are shared with TRBD1. Per germline, CDR1 MGHDK and CDR2 SYGVNS. CDR3 length equals 13 residues. V gave up 7 bases and J gave up 8 bases; unmatched junction bases: 5. CDR3 in amino acids: CASTTGAYSPLHF. The CDR3 DNA sequence: TGTGCCAGCACCACAGGGGCATATTCACCCCTCCACTTT.

The chain employs TRBV30 and TRBJ2-4; D is possibly TRBD2 (7 bases). There are 15 residues in the CDR3. Trimming pared 7 bases from V and 2 bases from J, leaving 18 bases between. CDR1 GTSNPN and CDR2 SVGIG come from the germline V gene (reference sequence). The CDR3: CALEGGRASKNIQYF. CDR3 bases: TGTGCCTTGGAGGGGGGGAGGGCCTCCAAAAACATTCAGTACTTC.

J is TRBJ1-5 and V is TRBV24-1; weak D call: TRBD1 (5 bases). In germline, CDR1 is KGHDR, CDR2 SFDVKD. V was pared by 4 bases and J by 9 bases, with 15 bases between. CDR3 length equals 14 residues. Written as DNA, the CDR3 is TGTGCCACCAGTGACCCGACAGTCCCGGGGCCCCAGCATTTT. Protein product: CATSDPTVPGPQHF.

The chain uses TRBV5-1 and TRBJ1-2; D is unclear. Between the trimmed V and J ends, which lost 2 bases and 5 bases, there was a span of 13 bases. The CDR3 covers 14 residues. Germline CDR1 and CDR2: SGHRS and YFSETQ. For the CDR3, the DNA is TGCGCCAGCAGCTTCGGCGTTGCCCCTTATGGCTACACCTTC. Translating it yields CASSFGVAPYGYTF.

The chain recombines TRBV3-1 (or the pseudogene TRBV3-2) with TRBJ1-2, with a tentative D call TRBD1 (6 bases). The CDR3 consists of 15 residues. V lost 0 bases to trimming and J lost 7 bases, with 15 bases between them. Germline CDR1 and CDR2: LGHDT and YNNKEL (reference sequence). The CDR3 nucleotides read TGTGCCAGCAGCCAAGATAGGGGGGGCAAGGGTGGCTACACCTTC. It encodes CASSQDRGGKGGYTF.